These 21 T cell receptor beta chains originate from one sample sequenced in a study of blood T cell repertoires in COVID-19. Some clones are missing from TCRdb's copy, which holds only in-frame ones; the method was immunoSEQ multiplex PCR. The sample has about 210,000 clones; around 81% are singletons. Sequencing was done on a sample of peripheral blood. These receptors were obtained from a woman aged 70-85 years with acute or convalescent COVID-19.

This chain connects TRBV27 to TRBJ2-7, with 7 bases aligning to TRBD2. The germline V gene has CDR1 MNHEY and CDR2 SMNVEV (reference sequence). CDR3 size: 12 residues. With V trimmed by 2 bases and J by 6 bases, 1 base remained unmatched. The CDR3 nucleotides read TGTGCCAGCAGTTTAACGGGGGGCGAGCAGTACTTC. This gives the protein CASSLTGGEQYF.

The chain recombines TRBV7-7 with TRBJ2-3; 8 bases agree with TRBD2. The length of the CDR3 is 16 residues. Germline trimming cut 5 bases from V and 3 bases from J; bases unmatched to any gene: 10. Germline V CDR1 and CDR2: SSHAT, FNYEAQ (reference sequence). For the CDR3, the DNA is TGTGCCAGCAGCCTCATCGGGGGGGCGGGTACAGATACGCAGTATTTT. Translated, it gives CASSLIGGAGTDTQYF.

This clone was seen more than once but under ten times. The chain joins TRBV10-2 to TRBJ1-5, with 9 positions matching TRBD1. Trimming cost V 10 bases and J 2 bases; bases outside gene matches: 12. In germline, CDR1 is WSHSY, CDR2 SAAADI. The CDR3 is made up of 16 amino acids. This CDR3 is CATLGQGRIGNQPQHF. The CDR3 DNA reads as TGCGCCACCCTGGGACAGGGACGTATCGGCAATCAGCCCCAGCATTTT.

The rearrangement joins TRBV9 to TRBJ1-1; possible D gene TRBD1, 6 bases. Trimming pared 1 base from V and 0 bases from J, leaving 10 bases between. This CDR3 spans 15 amino acids. Per the germline V gene, CDR1 is SGDLS and CDR2 is YYNGEE. The CDR3 protein is CASSVRDTMNTEAFF. The CDR3 region has the DNA TGTGCCAGCAGCGTACGGGACACCATGAACACTGAAGCTTTCTTT.

The chain joins TRBV3-1 (or the pseudogene TRBV3-2) to TRBJ2-7; TRBD1 is a possible D gene (5 bases). The V end was cut by 8 bases, the J end by 6 bases, with 11 bases between. Per the germline V gene, CDR1 is LGHDT and CDR2 is YNNKEL (reference sequence). The CDR3 is 11 residues long. The DNA for the CDR3 is TGTGCCAGCCAGGGCCCCAGCGAGCAGTACTTC. Protein sequence: CASQGPSEQYF.

The gene calls are TRBV15 and TRBJ1-6; D unresolved. Germline-derived CDR1 and CDR2 are LNHNV and YYDKDF (reference sequence). The CDR3 runs 14 residues. Trimming stripped 2 bases from V and 4 bases from J, with 6 bases between. CDR3 in amino acids: CATSRQVYNSPLHF. The CDR3 DNA reads TGTGCCACCAGCAGACAGGTTTATAATTCACCCCTCCACTTT.

The J gene is TRBJ2-5, the V gene TRBV7-3, with D possibly being TRBD2 (5 bases). Germline CDR1 SGHTA, CDR2 FQGTGA. V was trimmed by 5 bases and J by 3 bases, leaving 16 bases between them. The CDR3 is 15 residues long. For the CDR3, the DNA is TGTGCCAGCAGCCCCCGGGGAGTTTTGAAAGAGACCCAGTACTTC. Translation: CASSPRGVLKETQYF.

This chain links TRBV29-1 with TRBJ1-1, with 11 bases identical to TRBD1. The CDR3 has 15 amino acids. The germline CDR1 and CDR2 sequences are SQVTM and ANQGSEA. With V trimmed by 4 bases and J by 0 bases, 4 bases remained unmatched. CDR3 nucleotides: TGCAGCGTTGGGGACAGGGGGTCCATGAACACTGAAGCTTTCTTT. This gives the protein CSVGDRGSMNTEAFF.

The chain is built from TRBV6-5 and TRBJ2-5, with 8 bases matching TRBD2. This CDR3 is built from 14 residues. Germline loops: CDR1 MNHEY, CDR2 SVGAGI. The ends lost 6 bases at V and 1 base at J; junction bases unmatched: 4. CDR3: CASRLGLAQETQYF. In DNA, the CDR3 is TGTGCCAGCAGACTTGGACTAGCCCAAGAGACCCAGTACTTC.

V is TRBV19 and J is TRBJ2-5; D unresolved. The CDR3 runs to 13 residues. Per the germline V gene, CDR1 is LNHDA and CDR2 is SQIVND (reference sequence). The V end lost 5 bases, the J end lost 3 bases, and 10 bases lay between the germline ends. CDR3 in DNA: TGTGCCAGTAGTTTCGGTGCCGAAGAGACCCAGTACTTC. Encoded protein: CASSFGAEETQYF. Based on the CDR3 plus reference TRBV19 and TRBJ2-5, the full variable domain is DGGITQSPKYLFRKEGQNVTLSCEQNLNHDAMYWYRQDPGQGLRLIYYSQIVNDFQKGDIAEGYSVSREKKESFPLTVTSAQKNPTAFYLCASSFGAEETQYFGPGTRLLVL.

The chain carries TRBV11-2 and TRBJ2-1, with 9 bases identical to TRBD2. The CDR3 length is 16 residues. V lost 2 bases, J lost 9 bases, and 11 bases stayed unmatched. In germline, CDR1 is SGHAT, CDR2 FQNNGV. The CDR3 here is CASSLFSTSGPGEQFF. The CDR3 DNA sequence: TGTGCCAGCAGCTTATTTAGTACTAGCGGGCCGGGTGAGCAGTTCTTC.

This clone was observed a handful of times. The chain is built from TRBV7-2 and TRBJ2-3; 13 nucleotides line up with TRBD2. V was pared by 9 bases and J by 6 bases, with 3 bases of the junction left unmatched. CDR3 length: 13 amino acids. Germline V gives CDR1 SGHTA, CDR2 FQGNSA. CDR3 in DNA: TGTGCCAGTAAGACTAGCGGGGGGGATACGCAGTATTTT. Protein product: CASKTSGGDTQYF.

The gene calls are TRBV10-3 and TRBJ1-4; TRBD1 might be the D (5 bases). The CDR3 spans 13 residues. The V gene's germline CDR1 is ENHRY and CDR2 SYGVKD. Trimming took 6 bases from V and 3 from J, leaving 8 bases between them. CDR3: CAISRAPNEKLFF. In nucleotides, the CDR3 is TGTGCCATCAGCAGGGCTCCTAATGAAAAACTGTTTTTT.

V usage is TRBV5-6 and J usage is TRBJ1-2; TRBD1 might be the D (5 bases). With 5 bases removed from V and 5 bases from J, the gap between germline ends came to 19 bases. Germline lookup yields CDR1 SGHDT and CDR2 YYEEEE. The CDR3 consists of 15 residues. This chain's CDR3 is CASRREGGTEYGYTF. The CDR3, as DNA: TGTGCCAGCAGGAGGGAAGGCGGGACGGAGTATGGCTACACCTTC.

The chain combines TRBV30 with TRBJ2-7; D remains ambiguous. This CDR3 is built from 12 residues. Germline-derived CDR1 and CDR2 are GTSNPN and SVGIG (reference sequence). With 8 bases removed from V and 2 bases from J, the gap between germline ends came to 13 bases. The CDR3 DNA follows: TGTGCCCGAGGCGGCAGTCCCTACGAGCAGTACTTC. Its protein is CARGGSPYEQYF.

CDR3 region: CASSERGNAGYF. Here the CDR3 DNA reads TGTGCCAGCAGTGAAAGGGGGAACGCGGGGTATTTT. The V and J genes are TRBV6-1 and TRBJ2-3; perhaps TRBD1 as D (6 bases). CDR1 is MNHNS and CDR2 is SASEGT in the germline V gene. V was clipped by 2 bases and J by 14 bases, with 14 bases between them. This CDR3 is 12 amino acids long.

Concerning this clone: The junction differs from germline at one of its ends, possibly a read error. The chain uses TRBV7-2 and TRBJ2-5, with 9 nucleotides matching TRBD2. The CDR3 runs 15 residues. Germline assignment: CDR1 SGHTA and CDR2 FQGNSA. The CDR3 sequence is CASSLAGASGDPQHF. CDR3 sequence (DNA): TGTGCCAGCAGCTTAGCGGGGGCTAGCGGGGACCCACAGCACTTC.

V is TRBV6-5 and J is TRBJ2-4; 11 positions match TRBD1. Germline-derived CDR1 and CDR2 are MNHEY and SVGAGI. This CDR3 spans 14 amino acids. V lost 6 bases and J lost 8; bases outside the gene matches: 6. CDR3 sequence (DNA): TGTGCCAGCAGGCCAGGACAGGGGGCTCACATTCAGTACTTC. This encodes CASRPGQGAHIQYF.

The rearrangement links TRBV9 to TRBJ2-2; 11 nucleotides line up with TRBD2. Germline values: CDR1 SGDLS, CDR2 YYNGEE. With V trimmed by 3 bases and J by 5 bases, 3 bases remained unmatched. The CDR3 loop spans 15 amino acids. The chain's CDR3 is CASSGASGGTGELFF. The CDR3 nucleotides read TGTGCCAGCAGCGGAGCTAGCGGGGGGACCGGGGAGCTGTTTTTT.

V and J are TRBV19 and TRBJ2-3, with 8 positions matching TRBD1. Germline V gene data show CDR1 as LNHDA and CDR2 as SQIVND (reference sequence). This CDR3 contains 15 residues. V dropped 5 bases and J dropped 1; count of bases not matched to a gene: 5. CDR3 in DNA: TGTGCCAGTAGTCAGGGGGCGCAGGGCACAGATACGCAGTATTTT. Protein: CASSQGAQGTDTQYF. The full variable domain, with the rest looked up from reference TRBV19 and TRBJ2-3, is DGGITQSPKYLFRKEGQNVTLSCEQNLNHDAMYWYRQDPGQGLRLIYYSQIVNDFQKGDIAEGYSVSREKKESFPLTVTSAQKNPTAFYLCASSQGAQGTDTQYFGPGTRLTVL.

The chain joins TRBV19 to TRBJ2-3; no reliable D call. Germline CDR1 is LNHDA and CDR2 is SQIVND (reference sequence). Between the trimmed V and J ends, which lost 7 bases and 6 bases, there was a span of 8 bases. CDR3 length: 11 amino acids. The CDR3 here is CASNKADTQYF. CDR3 DNA: TGTGCCAGTAATAAAGCCGATACGCAGTATTTT.